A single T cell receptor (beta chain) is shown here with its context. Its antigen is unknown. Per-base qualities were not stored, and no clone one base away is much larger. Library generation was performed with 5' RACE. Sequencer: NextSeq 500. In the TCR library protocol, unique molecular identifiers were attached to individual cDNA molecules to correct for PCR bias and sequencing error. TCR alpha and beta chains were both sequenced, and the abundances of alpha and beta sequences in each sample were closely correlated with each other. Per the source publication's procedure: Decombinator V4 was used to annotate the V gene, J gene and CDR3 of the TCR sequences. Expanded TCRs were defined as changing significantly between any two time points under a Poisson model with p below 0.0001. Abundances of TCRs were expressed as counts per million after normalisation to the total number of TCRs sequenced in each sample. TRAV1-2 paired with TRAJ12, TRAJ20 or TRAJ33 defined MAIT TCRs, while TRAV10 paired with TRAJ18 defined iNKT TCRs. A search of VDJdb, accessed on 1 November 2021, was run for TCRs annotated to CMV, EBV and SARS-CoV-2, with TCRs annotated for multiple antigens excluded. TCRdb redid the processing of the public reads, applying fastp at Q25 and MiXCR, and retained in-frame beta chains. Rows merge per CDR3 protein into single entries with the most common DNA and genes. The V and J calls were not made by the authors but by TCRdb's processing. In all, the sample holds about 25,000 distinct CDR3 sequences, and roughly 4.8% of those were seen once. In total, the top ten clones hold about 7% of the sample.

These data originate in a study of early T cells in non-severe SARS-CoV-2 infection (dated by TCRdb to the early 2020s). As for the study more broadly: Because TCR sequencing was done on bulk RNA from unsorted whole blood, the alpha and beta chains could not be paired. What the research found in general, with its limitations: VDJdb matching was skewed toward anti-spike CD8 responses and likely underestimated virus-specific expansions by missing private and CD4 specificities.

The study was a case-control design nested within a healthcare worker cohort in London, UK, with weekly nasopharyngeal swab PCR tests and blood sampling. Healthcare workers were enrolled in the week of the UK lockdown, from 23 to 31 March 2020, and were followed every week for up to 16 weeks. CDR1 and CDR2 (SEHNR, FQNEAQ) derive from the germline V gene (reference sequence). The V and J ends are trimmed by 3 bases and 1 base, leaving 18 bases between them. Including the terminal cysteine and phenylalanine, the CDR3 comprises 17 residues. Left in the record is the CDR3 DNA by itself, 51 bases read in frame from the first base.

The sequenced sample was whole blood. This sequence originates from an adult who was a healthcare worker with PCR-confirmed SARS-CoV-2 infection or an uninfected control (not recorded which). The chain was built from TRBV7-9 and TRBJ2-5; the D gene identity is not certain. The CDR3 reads CASSLGLSSGRQETQYF. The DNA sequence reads TGTGCCAGCAGCTTGGGATTATCGTCAGGTCGCCAAGAGACCCAGTACTTC. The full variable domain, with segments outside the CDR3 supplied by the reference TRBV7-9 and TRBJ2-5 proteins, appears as DTGVSQNPRHKITKRGQNVTFRCDPISEHNRLYWYRQTLGQGPEFLTYFQNEAQLEKSRLLSDRFSAERPKGSFSTLEIQRTEQGDSAMYLCASSLGLSSGRQETQYFGPGTRLLVL.